The 13 T cell receptor beta chains below all came from one sample that was sequenced in a study of beta chain features in type 1 diabetes (dated by TCRdb to the late 2010s). Here is what the overall study found, with its caveats: A moderate but significant shortening of TCRB CDR3 length was observed in type 1 diabetes patients in all four CD4+ subsets.

To prepare the library, the immunoSEQ multiplex PCR assay was applied. The High Capacity cDNA Reverse Transcription Kit was used to reverse transcribe all of the isolated RNA, meaning that expressed TCRB transcripts were what got sequenced. As stored in TCRdb, this immuneACCESS dataset retains in-frame rearrangements with V and J assigned. A fraction of the clones does not appear; measured against another copy, unresolved V genes explain less than half of the discrepancy, and the remainder lacks a known reason. The sample contains 240,000 or so clones, approximately 15% of them found a single time. The ten largest clonotypes hold almost 0.02% of the sample. Their specific antigens are unknown. The specimen sequenced was naive CD4+ T cells from blood. This specimen's cell subset or site label, interpreted: true naive CD4+ T cells. The receptors shown here come from a man aged 30-40 years with type 1 diabetes.

V usage is TRBV7-9 and J usage is TRBJ2-5; D not certain. Germline loops: CDR1 SEHNR, CDR2 FQNEAQ (reference sequence). Trimming removed 0 bases from V and 6 bases from J, with 8 bases in between. This CDR3 region has 13 residues. The CDR3 region is CASSLAGLQTQYF. Written as DNA, the CDR3 is TGTGCCAGCAGCTTAGCCGGGTTACAGACCCAGTACTTC.

This clone was detected a few times. The gene calls are TRBV30 and TRBJ2-7, with a tentative D call TRBD2 (6 bases). The V end lost 4 bases, the J end lost 5 bases, and 18 bases lay between the germline ends. The CDR3 totals 14 residues. Germline-derived CDR1 and CDR2 are GTSNPN and SVGIG (reference sequence). CDR3 in amino acids: CAWNPTRVMHEQYF. CDR3 DNA sequence: TGTGCCTGGAACCCGACTAGGGTAATGCACGAGCAGTACTTC.

This clone was observed a handful of times. The chain uses TRBV25-1 and TRBJ2-5; no firm D call. Germline CDR1 MGHDK, CDR2 SYGVNS. The ends were cut back, 1 base at V and 5 bases at J, with 8 bases in the middle. The CDR3 consists of 13 residues. CDR3 sequence (DNA): TGTGCCAGCAGTGAATCTTACTCTGAGACCCAGTACTTC. Translating it yields CASSESYSETQYF.

V usage is TRBV5-6 and J usage is TRBJ1-1; D remains unclear. The V end lost 2 bases, the J end lost 3 bases, and 5 bases lay between the germline ends. CDR1 SGHDT and CDR2 YYEEEE come from the germline V gene. The CDR3 consists of 12 residues. CDR3 DNA sequence: TGTGCCAGCAGCTTTCCAGACACTGAAGCTTTCTTT. As protein: CASSFPDTEAFF.

This chain uses TRBV19 with TRBJ2-1; the D gene is possibly TRBD2 (6 bases). Germline CDR1 and CDR2: LNHDA and SQIVND (reference sequence). The CDR3 has 14 residues. The V end was cut by 7 bases, the J end by 2 bases, with 12 bases between. In nucleotides, the CDR3 is TGTGCCAGTAACTCAGGCGGGGCCTACAATGAGCAGTTCTTC. Translated: CASNSGGAYNEQFF.

The V call is TRBV4-1, the J call TRBJ1-2, with D tentatively TRBD1 (5 bases). Per germline, CDR1 MGHRA and CDR2 YSYEKL. V was trimmed by 4 bases and J by 2 bases, leaving 8 bases between them. The CDR3 length is 13 residues. The CDR3 DNA reads as TGCGCCAGCAGCCCGACAGTGAACTATGGCTACACCTTC. It translates to CASSPTVNYGYTF.

A few counts support this clone. The genes are TRBV13 and TRBJ2-3, with D unclear. Per the germline V gene, CDR1 is PRHDT and CDR2 is FYEKMQ (reference sequence). The CDR3 consists of 13 residues. Trimming pared 2 bases from V and 6 bases from J, leaving 9 bases between. Here the CDR3 DNA reads TGTGCCAGCAGCTTACGTACGGTGGATACGCAGTATTTT. Translation: CASSLRTVDTQYF. Complete variable domain (other parts from reference TRBV13 and TRBJ2-3): AAGVIQSPRHLIKEKRETATLKCYPIPRHDTVYWYQQGPGQDPQFLISFYEKMQSDKGSIPDRFSAQQFSDYHSELNMSSLELGDSALYFCASSLRTVDTQYFGPGTRLTVL.

Only a few counts were recorded for this clone. The chain uses TRBV20-1 and TRBJ1-1, with a weak D call TRBD1 (5 bases). In germline, CDR1 is DFQATT, CDR2 SNEGSKA (reference sequence). This CDR3 has 11 residues. Trimming stripped 0 bases from V and 13 bases from J, with 12 bases between. CDR3 residues: CSARDGGKGFF. The CDR3 region has the DNA TGCAGTGCTAGAGATGGGGGGAAGGGTTTCTTT.

In its sample, this clone was seen a few times. The rearrangement joins TRBV20-1 to TRBJ2-7; D possibly corresponds to TRBD2 (5 bases). Per germline, CDR1 DFQATT and CDR2 SNEGSKA (reference sequence). The CDR3 consists of 11 residues. V lost 3 bases, J lost 5 bases, and 8 bases lay in between. The CDR3 here is CSASFGDEQYF. As DNA, the CDR3 is TGCAGTGCTAGTTTCGGGGACGAGCAGTACTTC.

The V call is TRBV5-4, the J call TRBJ1-1; TRBD1 aligns across 11 bases. CDR1 SGHNT and CDR2 YYREEE come from the germline V gene (reference sequence). V lost 0 bases to trimming and J lost 5 bases; unmatched junction nucleotides: 6. This CDR3 spans 16 amino acids. CDR3 coding DNA: TGTGCCAGCAGCTTGGGAGGGACAGGGGGTAAGACTGAAGCTTTCTTT. This translates into CASSLGGTGGKTEAFF.

The rearrangement joins TRBV29-1 to TRBJ1-5, with a possible D match to TRBD1 (5 bases). This CDR3 spans 13 amino acids. Germline CDR1 is SQVTM and CDR2 is ANQGSEA. V was clipped by 3 bases and J by 4 bases, with 10 bases between them. In DNA form, the CDR3 reads TGCAGCGTTGAGGTGACAGCAAATCAGCCCCAGCATTTT. This gives the protein CSVEVTANQPQHF. Looking up the rest from reference TRBV29-1 and TRBJ1-5 gives the full variable domain: SAVISQKPSRDICQRGTSLTIQCQVDSQVTMMFWYRQQPGQSLTLIATANQGSEATYESGFVIDKFPISRPNLTFSTLTVSNMSPEDSSIYLCSVEVTANQPQHFGDGTRLSIL.

This clone has only a few counts. V gene TRBV5-1 combines with J gene TRBJ2-5; no definite D call. The CDR3 has 14 residues. V was cut by 0 bases and J by 2 bases, with 8 bases left in between. CDR1 is SGHRS and CDR2 is YFSETQ in the germline V gene. CDR3 coding DNA: TGCGCCAGCAGCTTGGGGCAGGATCAAGAGACCCAGTACTTC. It specifies CASSLGQDQETQYF. The full variable domain, completed using reference TRBV5-1 and TRBJ2-5, is KAGVTQTPRYLIKTRGQQVTLSCSPISGHRSVSWYQQTPGQGLQFLFEYFSETQRNKGNFPGRFSGRQFSNSRSEMNVSTLELGDSALYLCASSLGQDQETQYFGPGTRLLVL.

A few counts support this clone. The CDR3 coding sequence is TGTGCCAGTAGTATGCTCCGGGACACCTACCAAGAGACCCAGTACTTC. Protein sequence: CASSMLRDTYQETQYF. The genes are TRBV19 and TRBJ2-5, with a possible D match to TRBD1 (6 bases). V lost 3 bases and J 0 bases, leaving 14 bases between the germline ends. The CDR3 runs to 16 residues. Germline lookup yields CDR1 LNHDA and CDR2 SQIVND (reference sequence).